This T cell receptor (beta chain) was documented in a study of T cell repertoires in cytomegalovirus infection. Study-level information: In public TCR beta signatures, there were indications of both CMV infection and matching HLA type. General study results and limits: Ex vivo, HLA-C-restricted CMV-specific TCR beta clonotypes prevailed over the rest of the response. Cumulative public TCR beta family frequency identified carriers of CMV plus the relevant HLA.

MiXCR, run by TCRdb on the reads, gives a single entry per CDR3 protein. The sample has around 740,000 distinct CDR3 sequences, approximately 34% seen once. The table lists this clonotype with a count of one. Its cognate antigen is unknown. This may be a read error, as it is one base from a much larger clone. What was sequenced was PBMCs. The clonotype was recovered from a human donor in good health (CMV status not recorded). Some clones in this sample may be carry-over from other donors' samples.

CDR3 nucleotide sequence: TGTGCCAGCAGCCCCGGTAGGGGGGAAAGTACTGAAAAACTGTTTTTT. Its protein is CASSPGRGESTEKLFF. This chain uses TRBV7-4 with TRBJ1-4; D perhaps matches TRBD1 (6 bases). Trimming shortened V by 5 bases and J by 7 bases, and 20 bases separated the two germline ends. Germline V lookup: CDR1 SGHVT, CDR2 SQSDAQ. The CDR3 runs to 16 residues.